This T cell receptor (beta chain) was identified in a study of blood T cell repertoires in COVID-19. This CDR3 contains 14 residues. The V gene's germline CDR1 is SNHLY and CDR2 FYNNEI. Trimming cost V 4 bases and J 3 bases, with 13 bases left between them. The data were produced by immunoSEQ multiplex PCR, yet TCRdb's version contains in-frame clones alone and is incomplete. The data show over 40,000 clones, with roughly 82% seen just once and about 15% held by the top ten. This rearrangement joins TRBV2 to TRBJ2-7, with no clear D. The TCR sequence derives from a human donor in a cohort sampled during active COVID-19. Sequencing input: peripheral blood. CDR3 sequence: CASSVLRSFYEQYF. DNA of the CDR3: TGTGCCAGCAGTGTGTTGAGGAGTTTCTACGAGCAGTACTTC.